The entry below gives a single T cell receptor beta chain sequence along with its context. Genomic DNA, the template, was used for profiling of the TCR beta VDJ and CDR3. One entry per CDR3 protein, called by TCRdb with MiXCR from the reads. The sample lists about 400,000 distinct CDR3 sequences, under 80% seen once, with approximately 3.9% in the top ten. The source of the sample is a study of CD8+CD57+ T cells in acquired aplastic anemia. Study information: The DNA of sorted CD4+ and CD8+ cells averaged roughly 3 ug.

Germline V gene data show CDR1 as ENHRY and CDR2 as SYGVKD. CDR3 size: 15 residues. The rearrangement joins TRBV10-3 to TRBJ2-1; 7 positions agree with TRBD1. The DNA end is a closer match to TRBJ2-7, so the J assignment may be wrong. Sequencing was performed on sorted CD4+, CD8+, or CD8+CD57+ T cells (not recorded which) from PBMCs. The sequence was obtained from a human donor in good health, serving as a control. CDR3 region: CAGGRGGSSYNEQYF. In DNA form, the CDR3 reads TGTGCCGGCGGTAGAGGGGGCTCCTCCTATAATGAGCAGTACTTC.